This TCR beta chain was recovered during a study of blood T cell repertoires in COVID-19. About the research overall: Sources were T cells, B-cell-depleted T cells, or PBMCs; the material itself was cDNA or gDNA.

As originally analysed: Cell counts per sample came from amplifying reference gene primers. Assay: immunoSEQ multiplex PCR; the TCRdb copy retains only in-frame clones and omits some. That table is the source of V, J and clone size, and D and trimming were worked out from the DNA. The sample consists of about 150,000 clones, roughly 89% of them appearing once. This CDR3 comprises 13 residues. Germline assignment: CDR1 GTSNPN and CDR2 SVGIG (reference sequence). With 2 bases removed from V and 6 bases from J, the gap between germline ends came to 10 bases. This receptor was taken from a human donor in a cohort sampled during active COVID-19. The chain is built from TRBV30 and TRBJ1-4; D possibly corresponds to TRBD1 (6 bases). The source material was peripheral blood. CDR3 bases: TGTGCCTGGAGTTTTTGGACAGATGAAAAACTGTTTTTT. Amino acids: CAWSFWTDEKLFF.